Listed here are 15 T cell receptor beta chains from one sample, sequenced in a study of CD8+ T cells in alopecia areata. Treatment defined: oral pan-JAK inhibitor, 5-10 mg twice daily. Extraction of RNA preceded its reverse transcription into cDNA, which served as the sequencing template. Here immunoSEQ multiplex PCR was the method, and the copy in TCRdb shows in-frame clones only, minus some. Of some 200,000 clones listed, 60% are singletons. The input for sequencing was CD4+ T cells sorted from blood, taken at week 4, from a patient treated with tofacitinib. These receptors all come from a human donor with alopecia areata.

The chain employs TRBV30 and TRBJ2-5; D is unresolved. CDR1 and CDR2 (germline): GTSNPN, SVGIG (reference sequence). The V gene lost 5 bases and the J gene lost 4 bases, with 8 bases spanning the gap. CDR3 length: 11 amino acids. In DNA, the CDR3 is TGTGCCTGGGAGCAGCGAGAGACCCAGTACTTC. Its protein is CAWEQRETQYF.

The rearrangement links TRBV7-2 to TRBJ2-1; D not resolved. The CDR3 sequence is 14 residues long. CDR1 and CDR2 (germline): SGHTA, FQGNSA. V was shortened by 3 bases and J by 0 bases, with 6 bases between the two germline ends. CDR3 bases: TGTGCCAGCAGCTTTATTCCCTCCTACAATGAGCAGTTCTTC. It specifies CASSFIPSYNEQFF.

This clone was recorded a few times. V gene TRBV29-1 combines with J gene TRBJ1-2; D is uncertain. Germline values: CDR1 SQVTM, CDR2 ANQGSEA. Trimming shortened V by 0 bases and J by 10 bases, and 15 bases separated the two germline ends. The CDR3 covers 13 residues. In DNA form, the CDR3 reads TGCAGCGTTGAAGATTTCGGGGATGGGGACTACACCTTC. As protein: CSVEDFGDGDYTF.

The chain joins TRBV6-5 to TRBJ2-4, with 7 bases identical to TRBD1. The junction had 3 bases not matched to a gene; V was cut back by 6 bases and J by 1 base. CDR3 length: 14 amino acids. CDR1 is MNHEY, CDR2 SVGAGI, per germline. In DNA, the CDR3 is TGTGCCAGCAGGTCACAGGGGGCCAAAAACATTCAGTACTTC. It is translated as CASRSQGAKNIQYF.

This chain links TRBV18 with TRBJ1-1; 11 positions agree with TRBD1. This CDR3 has 16 residues. The germline V gene has CDR1 KGHSH and CDR2 LQKENI. With V trimmed by 3 bases and J by 4 bases, 7 bases remained unmatched. Here the CDR3 DNA reads TGTGCCAGCTCACCGGGGACAGGGGGACGTGGCACTGAAGCTTTCTTT. Its translation: CASSPGTGGRGTEAFF.

The chain is built from TRBV15 and TRBJ1-5; D not resolved. Trimming cost V 4 bases and J 0 bases, with 1 base left between them. The CDR3 runs to 12 residues. CDR1 is LNHNV and CDR2 is YYDKDF in the germline V gene (reference sequence). The CDR3 coding sequence is TGTGCCACCAGCAATAGCAATCAGCCCCAGCATTTT. Residues: CATSNSNQPQHF.

This clone appeared a single time. The rearrangement links TRBV25-1 to TRBJ2-2, with a weak D call TRBD2 (7 bases). There are 16 residues in the CDR3. Germline V gives CDR1 MGHDK, CDR2 SYGVNS. V gave up 0 bases and J gave up 8 bases, with 16 bases separating them. The CDR3: CASSEYARGGGGELFF. For the CDR3, the DNA is TGTGCCAGCAGTGAATACGCCCGGGGAGGGGGTGGGGAGCTGTTTTTT.

This clone showed up just once. V usage is TRBV7-9 and J usage is TRBJ1-2; no reliable D call. The CDR3 has 15 amino acids. Looked up from germline, CDR1 is SEHNR and CDR2 is FQNEAQ (reference sequence). V was cut by 5 bases and J by 2 bases, with 15 bases left in between. In nucleotides, the CDR3 is TGTGCCAGCAGCCCCGGCGTCGGAGGGAACTATGGCTACACCTTC. As protein: CASSPGVGGNYGYTF.

The chain recombines TRBV27 with TRBJ2-7, with a weak D call TRBD1 (6 bases). CDR1 MNHEY and CDR2 SMNVEV come from the germline V gene (reference sequence). Trimming removed 4 bases from V and 4 bases from J, with 20 bases in between. The CDR3 is made up of 16 amino acids. The CDR3 is CASSSSSQGRLYEQYF. The CDR3 nucleotides read TGTGCCAGCAGTTCCTCCTCACAGGGACGGCTTTACGAGCAGTACTTC.

The chain is built from TRBV29-1 and TRBJ2-7; TRBD1 agrees at 10 bases. This CDR3 region has 13 residues. The germline V gene encodes CDR1 SQVTM and CDR2 ANQGSEA. J was trimmed by 5 bases and V by 6 bases; bases with no gene match: 7. CDR3 DNA sequence: TGCAGCGTAGACAGGGGGCAGGGGAACGAGCAGTACTTC. Protein: CSVDRGQGNEQYF.

The chain links TRBV25-1 to TRBJ2-5, with D possibly called TRBD1 or TRBD2 (6 bases each). Germline V gene data show CDR1 as MGHDK and CDR2 as SYGVNS. The CDR3 extends over 16 amino acids. Trimming took off 1 base at V and 1 base at J, with 13 bases between the two ends. CDR3 DNA: TGTGCCAGCAGTGAATGGGCCGGGGGCCCCCAAGAGACCCAGTACTTC. This codes for CASSEWAGGPQETQYF.

This rearrangement joins TRBV30 to TRBJ1-1, with 7 bases that match TRBD1. V was clipped by 4 bases and J by 5 bases; unmatched bases: 16. This CDR3 has 16 residues. Per germline, CDR1 GTSNPN and CDR2 SVGIG (reference sequence). CDR3 loop: CAWKGRGPIVATEAFF. CDR3 in DNA: TGTGCCTGGAAGGGGAGGGGGCCCATTGTAGCGACTGAAGCTTTCTTT.

This clone has a handful of counts. V and J are TRBV29-1 and TRBJ1-1; TRBD1 matches at 7 bases. Germline values: CDR1 SQVTM, CDR2 ANQGSEA. This CDR3 has 14 residues. Unmatched junction bases numbered 7, after V lost 6 bases and J lost 0 bases. For the CDR3, the DNA is TGCAGCGTAGAACCGACAGGGCTGAACACTGAAGCTTTCTTT. Protein: CSVEPTGLNTEAFF.

The chain employs TRBV7-6 and TRBJ2-3; the D gene is possibly TRBD1 (6 bases). The CDR3 totals 18 residues. V shed 1 base and J shed 1 base, with 18 bases lying between them. Per germline, CDR1 SGHVS and CDR2 FNYEAQ. CDR3 region: CASSLGILRGIRTDTQYF. The DNA of the CDR3 is TGTGCCAGCAGCTTAGGCATTCTCAGGGGTATCCGCACAGATACGCAGTATTTT.

The rearrangement uses TRBV30 and TRBJ2-3; possible D gene TRBD1, 6 bases. Deletions cut 0 bases from V and 0 bases from J, with 10 bases between. This CDR3 spans 15 amino acids. The germline V gene has CDR1 GTSNPN and CDR2 SVGIG (reference sequence). The chain's CDR3 is CAWSVGQTSTDTQYF. The CDR3 DNA reads as TGTGCCTGGAGTGTCGGACAGACTAGCACAGATACGCAGTATTTT.